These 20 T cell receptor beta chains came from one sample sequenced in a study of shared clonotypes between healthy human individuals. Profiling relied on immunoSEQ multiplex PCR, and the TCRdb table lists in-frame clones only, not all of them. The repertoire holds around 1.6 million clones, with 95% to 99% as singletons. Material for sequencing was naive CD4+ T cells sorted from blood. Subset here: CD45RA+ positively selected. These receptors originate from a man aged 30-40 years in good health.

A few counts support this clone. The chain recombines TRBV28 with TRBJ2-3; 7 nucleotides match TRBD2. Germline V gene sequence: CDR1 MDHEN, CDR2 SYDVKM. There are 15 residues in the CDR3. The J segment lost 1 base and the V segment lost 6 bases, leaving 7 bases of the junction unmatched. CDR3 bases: TGTGCCAGCAGCCCCTTAACTAGCGGCACAGATACGCAGTATTTT. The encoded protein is CASSPLTSGTDTQYF.

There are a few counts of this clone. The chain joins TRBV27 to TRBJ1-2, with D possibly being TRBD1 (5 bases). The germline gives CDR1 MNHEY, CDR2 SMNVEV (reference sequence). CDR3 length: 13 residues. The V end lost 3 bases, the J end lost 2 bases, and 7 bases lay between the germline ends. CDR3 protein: CASSFGGNYGYTF. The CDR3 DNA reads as TGTGCCAGCAGTTTTGGGGGGAACTATGGCTACACCTTC.

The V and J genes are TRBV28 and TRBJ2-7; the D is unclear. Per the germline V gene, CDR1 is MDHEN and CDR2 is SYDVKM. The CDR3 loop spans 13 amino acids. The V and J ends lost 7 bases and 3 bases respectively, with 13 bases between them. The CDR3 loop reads CASTNPEDYEQYF. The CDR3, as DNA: TGTGCCAGCACCAATCCCGAAGACTACGAGCAGTACTTC.

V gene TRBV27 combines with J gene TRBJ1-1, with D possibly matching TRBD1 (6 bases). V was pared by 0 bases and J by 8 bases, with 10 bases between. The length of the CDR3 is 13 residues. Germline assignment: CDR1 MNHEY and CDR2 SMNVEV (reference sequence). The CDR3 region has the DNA TGTGCCAGCAGTTTATCAGCCGACAGGGAAGCTTTCTTT. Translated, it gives CASSLSADREAFF.

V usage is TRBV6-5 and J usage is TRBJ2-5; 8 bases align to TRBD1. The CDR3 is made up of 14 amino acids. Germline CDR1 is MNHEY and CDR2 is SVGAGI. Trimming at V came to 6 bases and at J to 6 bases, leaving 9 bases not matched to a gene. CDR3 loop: CASRIPGGGKTQYF. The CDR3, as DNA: TGTGCCAGCAGAATACCAGGGGGCGGAAAGACCCAGTACTTC.

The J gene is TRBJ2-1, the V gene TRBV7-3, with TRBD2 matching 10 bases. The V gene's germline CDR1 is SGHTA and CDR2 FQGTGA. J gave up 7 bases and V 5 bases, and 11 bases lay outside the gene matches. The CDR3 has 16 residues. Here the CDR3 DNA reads TGTGCCAGCAGCCTAGGTCGAGCGGGAGGGATGAATGAGCAGTTCTTC. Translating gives CASSLGRAGGMNEQFF.

CDR3 coding DNA: TGCGCCAGCAGCGGCCGACAGGGGGCGCAAGGCGGCTACACCTTC. It translates to CASSGRQGAQGGYTF. The chain employs TRBV5-1 and TRBJ1-2; 10 bases line up with TRBD1. The CDR3 spans 15 residues. After removal of 4 bases from V and 8 bases from J, the junction contained 11 bases not matched to a gene. Germline CDR1 and CDR2: SGHRS and YFSETQ.

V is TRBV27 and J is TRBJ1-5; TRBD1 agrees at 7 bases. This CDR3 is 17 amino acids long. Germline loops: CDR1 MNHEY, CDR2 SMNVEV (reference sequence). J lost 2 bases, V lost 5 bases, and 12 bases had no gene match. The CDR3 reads CASSLRWTGYGNQPQHF. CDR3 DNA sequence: TGTGCCAGCAGTCTCCGATGGACAGGTTACGGCAATCAGCCCCAGCATTTT.

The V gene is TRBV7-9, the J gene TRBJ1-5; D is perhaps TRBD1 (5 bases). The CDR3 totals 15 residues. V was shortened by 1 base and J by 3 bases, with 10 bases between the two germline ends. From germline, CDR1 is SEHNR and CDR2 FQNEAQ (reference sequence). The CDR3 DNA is TGTGCCAGCAGCTTAGATGGGACTTACAATCAGCCCCAGCATTTT. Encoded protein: CASSLDGTYNQPQHF. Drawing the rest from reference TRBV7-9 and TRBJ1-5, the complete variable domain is DTGVSQNPRHKITKRGQNVTFRCDPISEHNRLYWYRQTLGQGPEFLTYFQNEAQLEKSRLLSDRFSAERPKGSFSTLEIQRTEQGDSAMYLCASSLDGTYNQPQHFGDGTRLSIL.

The CDR3 region has the DNA TGTGCCAGCAGCCATCTAGGAGATACGCAGTATTTT. Amino acid sequence: CASSHLGDTQYF. V is TRBV27 and J is TRBJ2-3; D ambiguous. V lost 6 bases and J 5 bases, leaving 9 bases between the germline ends. The CDR3 has 12 residues. Germline values: CDR1 MNHEY, CDR2 SMNVEV (reference sequence).

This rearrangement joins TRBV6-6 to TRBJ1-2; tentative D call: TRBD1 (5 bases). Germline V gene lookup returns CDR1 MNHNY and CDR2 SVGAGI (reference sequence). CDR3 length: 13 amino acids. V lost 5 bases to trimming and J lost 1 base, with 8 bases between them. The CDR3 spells CASSRGINYGYTF. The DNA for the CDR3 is TGTGCCAGCAGTAGGGGAATTAACTATGGCTACACCTTC.

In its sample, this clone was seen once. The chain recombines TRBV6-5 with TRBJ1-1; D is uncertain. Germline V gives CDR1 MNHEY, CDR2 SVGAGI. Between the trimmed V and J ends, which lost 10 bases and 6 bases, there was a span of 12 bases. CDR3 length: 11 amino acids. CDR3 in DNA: TGTGCCACCCTACGGGGTTCTGAAGCTTTCTTT. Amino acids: CATLRGSEAFF.

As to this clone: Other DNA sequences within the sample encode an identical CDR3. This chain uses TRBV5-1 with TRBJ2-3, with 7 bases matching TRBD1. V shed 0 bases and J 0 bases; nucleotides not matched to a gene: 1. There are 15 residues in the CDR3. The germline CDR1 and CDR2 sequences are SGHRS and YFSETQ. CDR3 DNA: TGCGCCAGCAGCTTGGTGACAGGGAGCACAGATACGCAGTATTTT. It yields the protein CASSLVTGSTDTQYF.

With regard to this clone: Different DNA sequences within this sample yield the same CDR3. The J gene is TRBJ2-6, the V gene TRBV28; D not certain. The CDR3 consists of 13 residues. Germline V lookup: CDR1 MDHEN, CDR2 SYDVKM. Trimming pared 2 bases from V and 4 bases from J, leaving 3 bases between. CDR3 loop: CASSLPGANVLTF. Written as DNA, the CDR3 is TGTGCCAGCAGTTTACCCGGGGCCAACGTCCTGACTTTC.

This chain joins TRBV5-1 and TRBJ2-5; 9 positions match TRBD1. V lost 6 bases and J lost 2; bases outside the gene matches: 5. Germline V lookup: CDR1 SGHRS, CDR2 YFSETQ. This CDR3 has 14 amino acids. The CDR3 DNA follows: TGCGCCAGCATTTTTGGGACAGGGCAAGAGACCCAGTACTTC. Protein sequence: CASIFGTGQETQYF.

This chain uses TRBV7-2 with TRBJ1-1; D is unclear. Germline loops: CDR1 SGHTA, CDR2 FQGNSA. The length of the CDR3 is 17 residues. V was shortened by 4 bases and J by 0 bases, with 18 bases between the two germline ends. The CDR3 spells CASSSPPGRLMNTEAFF. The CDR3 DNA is TGTGCCAGCAGCTCCCCTCCCGGACGGCTCATGAACACTGAAGCTTTCTTT.

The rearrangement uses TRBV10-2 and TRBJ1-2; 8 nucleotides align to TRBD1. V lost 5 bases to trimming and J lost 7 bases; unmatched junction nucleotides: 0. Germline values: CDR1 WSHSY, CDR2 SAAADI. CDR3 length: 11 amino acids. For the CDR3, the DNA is TGCGCCAGCAGTCAGGGGGCTGGCTACACCTTC. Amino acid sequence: CASSQGAGYTF.

The CDR3 DNA reads TGTGCCAGCAGTGAACAGGGGGTAATGGTTCAGCCCCAGCATTTT. Translating it yields CASSEQGVMVQPQHF. The V gene is TRBV2, the J gene TRBJ1-5; the match to TRBD1 covers 7 bases. This CDR3 is 15 amino acids long. Germline V lookup: CDR1 SNHLY, CDR2 FYNNEI. Trimming removed 2 bases from V and 6 bases from J; junction bases left unmatched: 7.

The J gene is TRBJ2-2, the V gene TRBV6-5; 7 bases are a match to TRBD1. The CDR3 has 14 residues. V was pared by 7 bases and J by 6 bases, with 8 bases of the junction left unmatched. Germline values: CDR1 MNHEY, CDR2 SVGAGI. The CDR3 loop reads CASITNRGAGELFF. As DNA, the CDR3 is TGTGCCAGCATTACAAACAGGGGCGCCGGGGAGCTGTTTTTT.

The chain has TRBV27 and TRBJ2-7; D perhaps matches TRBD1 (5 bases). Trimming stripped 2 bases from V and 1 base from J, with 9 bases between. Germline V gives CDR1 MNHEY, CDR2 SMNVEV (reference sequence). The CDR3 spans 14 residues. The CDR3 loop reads CASSLQGWSYEQYF. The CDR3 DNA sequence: TGTGCCAGCAGTTTACAGGGTTGGTCCTACGAGCAGTACTTC.